A selection of T cell receptor beta chains follows, all from one sample in a study of beta chain features in type 1 diabetes. TCRdb keeps only in-frame clones here, not all; method: immunoSEQ multiplex PCR. The table has nearly 350,000 clones, around 7.6% seen once. The source material was central memory CD4+ T cells from blood. The receptors were sampled from a woman aged 18-35 years in good health. Each CDR3 is given with its conserved first and last residue. D genes are given only for firm matches. Clone size is not always given. Where it is, it says once, few, many or a class for expanded clones.

. | TRBJ1-2 | TRBV29-1 | . | CSVVGRVYGYTF | TGCAGCGTTGTAGGTAGAGTTTATGGCTACACCTTC
. | TRBJ2-7 | TRBV5-1 | . | CASSLAVPGFEQYF | TGCGCCAGCAGCTTGGCCGTTCCGGGGTTCGAGCAGTACTTC
. | TRBJ2-3 | TRBV7-8 | few | CASSQDRLVLYF | TGTGCCAGCAGCCAAGATCGACTAGTTCTGTATTTT
. | TRBJ2-2 | TRBV11-1 | few | CASSLFSVNTGELFF | TGTGCCAGCAGCTTGTTTTCAGTGAACACCGGGGAGCTGTTTTTT
. | TRBJ1-5 | TRBV28 | many | CASSLGQPQHF | TGTGCCAGCAGTTTAGGTCAGCCCCAGCATTTT
. | TRBJ2-1 | TRBV12-2 | . | CASRLAMPGDRGNEQFF | TGTGCAAGTCGCTTAGCGATGCCGGGGGACAGGGGGAATGAGCAGTTCTTC
. | TRBJ1-1 | TRBV28 | few | CASWQGRNTEAFF | TGTGCCAGCTGGCAGGGTAGGAACACTGAAGCTTTCTTT
. | TRBJ2-3 | TRBV7-8 | few | CASSSAVDTQYF | TGTGCCAGCAGCTCGGCGGTGGATACGCAGTATTTT
. | TRBJ2-5 | TRBV5-1 | few | CASSLSYGGETQYF | TGCGCCAGCAGCTTGTCTTATGGCGGAGAGACCCAGTACTTC
TRBD2 | TRBJ2-1 | TRBV7-9 | . | CASSSWGTSGRFEQFF | TGTGCCAGCAGCTCCTGGGGAACTAGCGGGAGGTTTGAGCAGTTCTTC
TRBD2 | TRBJ2-1 | TRBV5-1 | few | CASSVNARTSGSREQFF | TGCGCCAGCAGCGTCAACGCTAGGACTAGCGGGAGCAGAGAGCAGTTCTTC
TRBD2 | TRBJ2-1 | TRBV27 | . | CASSLRLAPYNEQFF | TGTGCCAGCAGTTTGCGACTAGCGCCTTACAATGAGCAGTTCTTC
TRBD2 | TRBJ2-5 | TRBV14 | few | CASSQQSGGQETQYF | TGTGCCAGCAGCCAACAATCGGGAGGCCAAGAGACCCAGTACTTC
. | TRBJ1-5 | TRBV4-1 | . | CASSQVATDNQPQHF | TGCGCCAGCAGCCAAGTGGCGACAGACAATCAGCCCCAGCATTTT
. | TRBJ1-2 | TRBV7-2 | . | CASTSWMGGHGYTF | TGTGCCAGCACCTCTTGGATGGGTGGACATGGCTACACCTTC
. | TRBJ1-1 | TRBV7-2 | . | CASSLALGGSMNTEAFF | TGTGCCAGCAGCTTAGCGCTCGGAGGCTCCATGAACACTGAAGCTTTCTTT